Each of the 19 T cell receptor beta chains below was sequenced from the same sample in a study of T cell responses to AZD1222 COVID-19 vaccine (dated by TCRdb to the early 2020s). The time point label, read with the paper, signifies: baseline before first vaccination. Receptor amplification or capture employed the immunoSEQ multiplex PCR assay. TCRdb limited this immuneACCESS table to in-frame rearrangements with V and J called. A share of clones is missing; checked studies link under half to unresolved V genes, and the rest is unexplained. Across this sample there are over 110,000 clones, with roughly 90% seen only once. The ten largest clones take up 2.5% to 3.5% of the sample. Sample: peripheral blood, taken on day 0 of AZD1222 vaccination. All receptors come from an adult in good health.

V is TRBV11-1 and J is TRBJ2-3; 9 nucleotides match TRBD2. Germline-derived CDR1 and CDR2 are SGHAT and FQDESV (reference sequence). The CDR3 has 15 residues. Trimming took 5 bases from V and 7 from J; bases not matched to a gene: 10. CDR3 protein: CASSPIPAGGNTQYF. The CDR3 coding sequence is TGTGCCAGCAGCCCCATCCCAGCGGGAGGAAATACGCAGTATTTT.

The J gene is TRBJ2-7, the V gene TRBV5-1, with TRBD2 matching over 15 bases. The J segment lost 2 bases and the V segment lost 4 bases, leaving 4 bases of the junction unmatched. Germline assignment: CDR1 SGHRS and CDR2 YFSETQ. The CDR3 is made up of 16 amino acids. The CDR3 loop is CASSPRTSGGAYEQYF. CDR3 DNA sequence: TGCGCCAGCAGCCCCCGGACTAGCGGGGGGGCCTACGAGCAGTACTTC.

The chain combines TRBV18 with TRBJ2-3, with 7 bases lining up with TRBD2. This CDR3 spans 16 amino acids. The germline CDR1 and CDR2 sequences are KGHSH and LQKENI. Unmatched junction bases numbered 7, after V lost 3 bases and J lost 1 base. CDR3: CASSPGASGGTDTQYF. DNA of the CDR3: TGTGCCAGCTCACCCGGGGCTAGCGGTGGCACAGATACGCAGTATTTT.

This clone was observed a few times. V gene TRBV27 combines with J gene TRBJ1-2; D is unresolved. The CDR3 loop spans 15 amino acids. Trimming pared 0 bases from V and 2 bases from J, leaving 10 bases between. Germline CDR1 and CDR2: MNHEY and SMNVEV (reference sequence). The chain's CDR3 is CASSLSKGGNYGYTF. For the CDR3, the DNA is TGTGCCAGCAGTTTATCGAAGGGCGGAAACTATGGCTACACCTTC.

The chain joins TRBV29-1 to TRBJ2-3; 7 positions match TRBD1. CDR3 length: 14 residues. Germline CDR1 SQVTM, CDR2 ANQGSEA. Trimming took 4 bases from V and 1 from J; bases not matched to a gene: 5. The CDR3 spells CSVAGTVGTDTQYF. The CDR3 DNA reads as TGCAGCGTTGCCGGGACAGTCGGCACAGATACGCAGTATTTT.

This chain joins TRBV15 and TRBJ1-1; D is undetermined. This CDR3 comprises 14 residues. V lost 8 bases and J 0 bases, leaving 13 bases between the germline ends. Germline lookup yields CDR1 LNHNV and CDR2 YYDKDF (reference sequence). CDR3 sequence: CATLDLRMNTEAFF. In DNA form, the CDR3 reads TGTGCCACCTTGGACTTAAGGATGAACACTGAAGCTTTCTTT.

This chain uses TRBV3-1 (or the pseudogene TRBV3-2) with TRBJ2-7, with D possibly TRBD2 on 5 matching bases. The germline V and J ends were trimmed by 4 bases and 3 bases, with 19 bases remaining between them. The CDR3 has 16 residues. The V gene's germline CDR1 is LGHDT and CDR2 YNNKEL (reference sequence). CDR3 protein: CASSPQLAVRDYEQYF. The CDR3 DNA is TGTGCCAGCAGCCCTCAACTGGCAGTCCGGGACTACGAGCAGTACTTC.

The chain has TRBV3-1 (or the pseudogene TRBV3-2) and TRBJ1-6, with a weak D call TRBD1 (5 bases). There are 15 residues in the CDR3. The germline CDR1 and CDR2 sequences are LGHDT and YNNKEL (reference sequence). Trimming removed 0 bases from V and 9 bases from J, with 12 bases in between. The CDR3 spells CASSQEGAEGSPLHF. CDR3 bases: TGTGCCAGCAGCCAAGAAGGGGCAGAAGGTTCACCCCTCCACTTT.

The rearrangement uses TRBV20-1 and TRBJ2-7; no firm D call. CDR3 length: 11 residues. V was clipped by 3 bases and J by 6 bases, with 9 bases between them. The V gene's germline CDR1 is DFQATT and CDR2 SNEGSKA (reference sequence). The CDR3 region is CSASISGEQYF. In nucleotides, the CDR3 is TGCAGTGCTAGCATAAGTGGCGAGCAGTACTTC.

This clone was detected a few times. J is TRBJ2-5 and V is TRBV30; TRBD1 aligns across 10 bases. The CDR3 sequence is 14 residues long. Germline CDR1 and CDR2: GTSNPN and SVGIG (reference sequence). J lost 5 bases, V lost 2 bases, and 5 bases had no gene match. The CDR3 loop reads CAWSMGQGIETQYF. The CDR3 DNA follows: TGTGCCTGGAGTATGGGACAGGGGATTGAGACCCAGTACTTC.

The J gene is TRBJ1-6, the V gene TRBV9; TRBD1 agrees at 10 bases. Trimming at V came to 3 bases and at J to 8 bases, leaving 8 bases not matched to a gene. The CDR3 runs to 16 residues. Germline values: CDR1 SGDLS, CDR2 YYNGEE. The CDR3 reads CASSAWTGGTDSPLHF. Here the CDR3 DNA reads TGTGCCAGCAGCGCCTGGACAGGGGGTACCGATTCACCCCTCCACTTT.

The chain combines TRBV28 with TRBJ2-1; 11 bases line up with TRBD1. CDR1 MDHEN and CDR2 SYDVKM come from the germline V gene. The CDR3 is 15 amino acids. Losses at the gene ends were 5 bases for V and 8 bases for J; bases not matched to a gene: 8. The CDR3 bases are TGTGCCAGCAGTCTACTAGGACAGGGGGCCGATGAGCAGTTCTTC. Translation: CASSLLGQGADEQFF. The full variable domain, its missing parts supplied by reference TRBV28 and TRBJ2-1, is DVKVTQSSRYLVKRTGEKVFLECVQDMDHENMFWYRQDPGLGLRLIYFSYDVKMKEKGDIPEGYSVSREKKERFSLILESASTNQTSMYLCASSLLGQGADEQFFGPGTRLTVL.

This chain joins TRBV4-1 and TRBJ1-2; D may be TRBD1 (5 bases). The CDR3 has 15 residues. Trimming took off 0 bases at V and 4 bases at J, with 12 bases between the two ends. The germline V gene has CDR1 MGHRA and CDR2 YSYEKL. DNA for the CDR3: TGCGCCAGCAGCCAAGAGGCCAGGGTATCCTATGGCTACACCTTC. This gives the protein CASSQEARVSYGYTF.

This chain uses TRBV28 with TRBJ1-3; D unresolved. Germline V CDR1 and CDR2: MDHEN, SYDVKM. This CDR3 spans 16 amino acids. Trimming cost V 2 bases and J 0 bases, with 11 bases left between them. The CDR3 loop reads CASSLMTLSSGNTIYF. DNA of the CDR3: TGTGCCAGCAGTTTAATGACTCTGAGCTCTGGAAACACCATATATTTT.

This chain joins TRBV6-2 or TRBV6-3 and TRBJ1-2; 8 nucleotides match TRBD1. V lost 2 bases, J lost 3 bases, and 11 bases stayed unmatched. CDR1 and CDR2 from the germline V gene are MNHEY and SVGEGT. The CDR3 length is 17 residues. CDR3 sequence: CASSYTGQGLFYYGYTF. The DNA for the CDR3 is TGTGCCAGCAGTTACACCGGACAGGGCCTATTTTACTATGGCTACACCTTC.

The chain employs TRBV9 and TRBJ1-1, with 7 bases aligning to TRBD1. The V gene end was trimmed by 3 bases and the J gene end by 3 bases; junction bases not matched to a gene: 17. CDR3 size: 18 residues. The germline V gene has CDR1 SGDLS and CDR2 YYNGEE. In DNA form, the CDR3 reads TGTGCCAGCAGCGGACACAGACAGGGAAGAGGCTCGGACACTGAAGCTTTCTTT. The encoded protein is CASSGHRQGRGSDTEAFF.

This clone appeared a single time. The chain is built from TRBV7-9 and TRBJ1-5; a possible D gene is TRBD1 (5 bases). CDR3 length equals 15 residues. Germline V gives CDR1 SEHNR, CDR2 FQNEAQ (reference sequence). The germline V and J ends were trimmed by 1 base and 7 bases, with 14 bases remaining between them. Here the CDR3 DNA reads TGTGCCAGCAGCTTAGGGCAGGGTTTCGGGCAGCCCCAGCATTTT. It encodes CASSLGQGFGQPQHF.

The chain couples TRBV5-3 to TRBJ2-7, with TRBD2 as a possible D gene (7 bases). TRBV5-3 is labeled an ORF, and its function is uncertain. V gave up 4 bases and J gave up 5 bases, with 28 bases separating them. This CDR3 comprises 18 residues. Written as DNA, the CDR3 is TGTGCCAGAAGCGCCGACGGGGGGCTACTGGGAGGGAACGACGAGCAGTACTTC. Protein sequence: CARSADGGLLGGNDEQYF.

The gene calls are TRBV5-4 and TRBJ1-2, with D hard to call. The V gene lost 4 bases and the J gene lost 5 bases, with 15 bases spanning the gap. CDR3 length: 14 amino acids. The germline CDR1 and CDR2 sequences are SGHNT and YYREEE (reference sequence). CDR3 sequence: CASSSGPAGYGYTF. Written as DNA, the CDR3 is TGTGCCAGCAGCAGCGGGCCTGCGGGATATGGCTACACCTTC. The variable domain in full, completed from reference TRBV5-4 and TRBJ1-2, reads ETGVTQSPTHLIKTRGQQVTLRCSSQSGHNTVSWYQQALGQGPQFIFQYYREEENGRGNFPPRFSGLQFPNYSSELNVNALELDDSALYLCASSSGPAGYGYTFGSGTRLTVV.